These 20 T cell receptor beta chains were all obtained from the same sample, sequenced in a study of prognosis after radiotherapy for stage I lung cancer. CDR3 of TCR beta was amplified from genomic DNA via a two-round multiplex PCR. During first-round PCR, primers specific to each TRBV and TRBJ gene were used. Using its own MiXCR run on the multiplex PCR reads, TCRdb lists one record per CDR3 protein. The sample has 20,000 to 30,000 distinct CDR3 sequences; approximately 40% are singletons. The specimen was PBMCs, collected before or after stereotactic body radiation therapy (not recorded which). These TCRs come from a donor aged 50 or older with non-small cell lung cancer.

The chain recombines TRBV28 with TRBJ1-2; D remains ambiguous. With 5 bases removed from V and 4 bases from J, the gap between germline ends came to 20 bases. Germline CDR1 is MDHEN and CDR2 is SYDVKM. The CDR3 length is 16 residues. CDR3 DNA: TGTGCCAGCAGTCTATTAAACGACCTGGATATCTATGGCTACACCTTC. Its protein is CASSLLNDLDIYGYTF.

This clonotype showed up many times. The rearrangement joins TRBV27 to TRBJ2-5; TRBD2 matches 8 bases. CDR3 length: 15 amino acids. Germline assignment: CDR1 MNHEY and CDR2 SMNVEV (reference sequence). The V gene end was trimmed by 4 bases and the J gene end by 2 bases; junction bases not matched to a gene: 6. This CDR3 reads CASSSPSSGQETQYF. The CDR3 bases are TGTGCCAGCAGTTCCCCATCTAGCGGGCAAGAGACCCAGTACTTC.

The chain carries TRBV5-1 and TRBJ2-7; D is unclear. The CDR3 runs 11 residues. In germline, CDR1 is SGHRS, CDR2 YFSETQ. V was pared by 2 bases and J by 7 bases, with 7 bases between. CDR3: CASSFGMEQYF. The CDR3 nucleotides read TGCGCCAGCAGCTTCGGTATGGAGCAGTACTTC.

This clonotype qualifies as medium-sized (0.01 to 0.1%). V and J are TRBV27 and TRBJ1-3; tentative D call: TRBD1 (6 bases). Trimming cost V 3 bases and J 0 bases, with 12 bases left between them. Germline loops: CDR1 MNHEY, CDR2 SMNVEV (reference sequence). The CDR3 runs to 16 residues. CDR3 nucleotide sequence: TGTGCCAGCAGTTTGTGGGGGCCAAACTCTGGAAACACCATATATTTT. It translates to CASSLWGPNSGNTIYF.

This chain connects TRBV18 to TRBJ1-4; the D is unclear. V was trimmed by 2 bases and J by 3 bases, leaving 4 bases between them. Looked up from germline, CDR1 is KGHSH and CDR2 is LQKENI. The length of the CDR3 is 13 residues. As DNA, the CDR3 is TGTGCCAGCTCACCAGTCGCTAATGAAAAACTGTTTTTT. This encodes CASSPVANEKLFF.

The sample holds many counts of this clonotype. The V call is TRBV3-1, the J call TRBJ1-4; weak D call: TRBD1 (5 bases). The CDR3 has 15 amino acids. Germline CDR1 is LGHDT and CDR2 is YNNKEL (reference sequence). V lost 4 bases to trimming and J lost 6 bases, with 15 bases between them. The CDR3 DNA reads TGTGCCAGCAGCCCCGGGACGTTGAGAGATGAAAAACTGTTTTTT. It yields the protein CASSPGTLRDEKLFF. The whole variable domain, remainder taken from reference TRBV3-1 and TRBJ1-4, is DTAVSQTPKYLVTQMGNDKSIKCEQNLGHDTMYWYKQDSKKFLKIMFSYNNKELIINETVPNRFSPKSPDKAHLNLHINSLELGDSAVYFCASSPGTLRDEKLFFGSGTQLSVL.

This clonotype was recorded many times. This chain uses TRBV27 with TRBJ2-7; D not certain. V was shortened by 5 bases and J by 4 bases, with 15 bases between the two germline ends. This CDR3 is 14 amino acids long. The germline gives CDR1 MNHEY, CDR2 SMNVEV (reference sequence). CDR3 in DNA: TGTGCCAGCAGTGGACCAGACAAGACTTACGAGCAGTACTTC. Its protein product is CASSGPDKTYEQYF.

This clonotype occurred many times. The chain couples TRBV7-8 to TRBJ2-2; D possibly uses TRBD1 or TRBD2 (6 bases each). The CDR3 extends over 16 amino acids. Germline CDR1 reads SGHVS; CDR2 reads FQNEAQ. V was cut by 0 bases and J by 1 base, with 9 bases left in between. The CDR3 is CASSLAEGGNTGELFF. The CDR3 DNA follows: TGTGCCAGCAGCTTAGCTGAGGGGGGGAACACCGGGGAGCTGTTTTTT.

V is TRBV6-2 or TRBV6-3 and J is TRBJ2-3; D is perhaps TRBD2 (6 bases). Trimming cost V 5 bases and J 3 bases, with 21 bases left between them. Germline values: CDR1 MNHEY, CDR2 SVGEGT. CDR3 size: 17 residues. The CDR3 coding sequence is TGTGCCAGCAGTCCCCGGAGAGGCGGGAAGTATACAGATACGCAGTATTTT. Its protein product is CASSPRRGGKYTDTQYF.

The table lists this clonotype with many counts. The V and J genes are TRBV19 and TRBJ1-2; D is ambiguous. Germline lookup yields CDR1 LNHDA and CDR2 SQIVND (reference sequence). The CDR3 length is 14 residues. V gave up 5 bases and J gave up 2 bases, with 12 bases separating them. CDR3 amino acids: CASSDPGRNYGYTF. CDR3 bases: TGTGCCAGTAGTGACCCGGGGAGGAACTATGGCTACACCTTC.

In its sample, this clonotype was seen a few times. The chain carries TRBV6-5 and TRBJ2-3, with TRBD1 identical over 10 bases. V gave up 2 bases and J gave up 1 base; unmatched junction bases: 6. Per germline, CDR1 MNHEY and CDR2 SVGAGI. CDR3 length equals 17 residues. The DNA for the CDR3 is TGTGCCAGCAGTTACCCGGGACAGGGGTCCTGCACAGATACGCAGTATTTT. The encoded protein is CASSYPGQGSCTDTQYF.

The rearrangement links TRBV12-3 or TRBV12-4 to TRBJ2-2; D is possibly TRBD1 (6 bases). Trimming shortened V by 10 bases and J by 2 bases, and 14 bases separated the two germline ends. The CDR3 has 14 amino acids. CDR3 DNA: TGTGCCAACAGGCTACAGGGCAACACCGGGGAGCTGTTTTTT. Residues: CANRLQGNTGELFF.

This clonotype was detected many times. J is TRBJ1-1 and V is TRBV20-1; the D is unclear. Trimming shortened V by 6 bases and J by 0 bases, and 11 bases separated the two germline ends. Germline CDR1 and CDR2: DFQATT and SNEGSKA (reference sequence). The CDR3 contains 13 residues. The CDR3 here is CSALQDLNTEAFF. CDR3 DNA sequence: TGCAGTGCCCTCCAAGACTTGAACACTGAAGCTTTCTTT.

This sequence joins TRBV15 and TRBJ2-2; D might be TRBD1 or TRBD2, each matching 6 bases. V gave up 5 bases and J gave up 7 bases, with 17 bases separating them. Germline CDR1 LNHNV, CDR2 YYDKDF (reference sequence). There are 15 residues in the CDR3. The CDR3 sequence: CATSVGWGAVGELFF. The CDR3 DNA reads as TGTGCCACCAGCGTGGGTTGGGGGGCCGTCGGGGAGCTGTTTTTT.

Turning to this clonotype: This may be a read error, as it is one base from a much larger clone. This rearrangement joins TRBV20-1 to TRBJ1-1; TRBD1 agrees at 8 bases. Matching the DNA end better, TRBJ2-3 makes the J call doubtful. The CDR3 contains 13 residues. CDR1 is DFQATT and CDR2 is SNEGSKA in the germline V gene (reference sequence). The CDR3 sequence: CSVRVPGGGWQYF. The CDR3 nucleotides read TGCAGTGTTAGAGTTCCAGGGGGCGGGTGGCAGTATTTT.

This clonotype was observed at least ten times. This chain uses TRBV12-3 or TRBV12-4 with TRBJ2-5; D is possibly TRBD2 (5 bases). V was clipped by 3 bases and J by 2 bases, with 10 bases between them. The CDR3 loop spans 14 amino acids. The CDR3 loop reads CASSFGGRQETQYF. CDR3 bases: TGTGCCAGCAGTTTCGGAGGACGGCAAGAGACCCAGTACTTC.

Details on this clonotype: A read error may account for a junction end that differs from germline. This chain joins TRBV24-1 and TRBJ2-2; 8 nucleotides match TRBD2. Per the germline V gene, CDR1 is KGHDR and CDR2 is SFDVKD. This CDR3 is built from 16 residues. CDR3 protein: CATSWTEAGGTGELFF. The CDR3 nucleotides read TGTGCCACCAGTTGGACCGAGGCGGGAGGCACCGGGGAACTGTTTTTT.

Regarding this clonotype: A read error is likely here: a far larger clone is one base away. This chain joins TRBV6-8 and TRBJ2-1; 10 bases are shared with TRBD2. The CDR3 spans 16 residues. Germline-derived CDR1 and CDR2 are MNHGY and SAAAGT. The V and J ends lost 5 bases and 5 bases, in that order; junction bases with no gene match: 9. The CDR3 reads CASSPTSGASHNEQFF. CDR3 nucleotide sequence: TGTGCCAGCAGTCCAACTAGCGGGGCATCCCACAATGAGCAGTTCTTC.

This clonotype occurred many times. The gene calls are TRBV7-3 and TRBJ2-1; D might be TRBD2 (6 bases). The CDR3 runs to 16 residues. In germline, CDR1 is SGHTA, CDR2 FQGTGA. Trimming took 0 bases from V and 0 from J, leaving 9 bases between them. The CDR3 sequence is CASSLTAGSSYNEQFF. CDR3 bases: TGTGCCAGCAGCTTAACGGCGGGAAGCTCCTACAATGAGCAGTTCTTC.

This clonotype ranks as medium-sized. The genes are TRBV20-1 and TRBJ2-3; D uncertain. This CDR3 has 14 residues. V lost 3 bases and J 2 bases, leaving 12 bases between the germline ends. CDR1 DFQATT and CDR2 SNEGSKA come from the germline V gene (reference sequence). CDR3 nucleotide sequence: TGCAGTGCTAGCTTGGACCGTTACACAGATACGCAGTATTTT. It is translated as CSASLDRYTDTQYF.